These T cell receptor beta chains were read from a single sample in a study of CD8+ T cells in alopecia areata. Sequencing was performed with immunoSEQ multiplex PCR; in TCRdb, only in-frame clones are kept and a portion is missing. The sample lists 60,000 to 70,000 clones, 45% to 50% occurring once. The sequencing here drew on CD8+ T cells sorted from blood, taken at week 0. These receptors originate from a human donor with alopecia areata. CDR3s leave out the opening cysteine and the closing phenylalanine or tryptophan.

CDR3 protein	V gene	J gene
ASSLAVLSYEQY	TRBV7-2	TRBJ2-7
ASSLGAGYNEQF	TRBV27	TRBJ2-1
AWSLGDYHYNEQF	TRBV30	TRBJ2-1
ASSYKVSGVEQY	TRBV6-5	TRBJ2-7
ASSQGTANTEAF	TRBV4-1	TRBJ1-1
ATQGQSQSYEQY	TRBV14	TRBJ2-7
AWRDTSGNYNEQF	TRBV30	TRBJ2-1
ASSLASNQPQH	TRBV7-6	TRBJ1-5
SVVQGRRETQY	TRBV29-1	TRBJ2-5
SAAGEQF	TRBV29-1	TRBJ2-1
ASSLGTEAGELF	TRBV27	TRBJ2-2
SVILAGGTYEQY	TRBV29-1	TRBJ2-7
ATSNFIQETQY	TRBV15	TRBJ2-5
SVGDGLEVYEQY	TRBV29-1	TRBJ2-7
ATQTGVASGDTQY	TRBV21-1	TRBJ2-3
ASSWAGPNTGELF	TRBV7-6	TRBJ2-2
ASSPTGGEGDTQY	TRBV7-9	TRBJ2-3